This T cell receptor (beta chain) is from a study of spatial heterogeneity in lung cancer. Whole-study results and caveats: Higher tumor mutation counts went along with higher counts of expanded intratumoral alpha and beta TCRs.

This CDR3 has 17 amino acids. V gave up 1 base and J gave up 5 bases; unmatched junction bases: 9. The germline V gene has CDR1 SGHAT and CDR2 FQNNGV. Time point of the sample: sample taken at primary tumor resection. This clonotype is categorized as medium-sized (0.01 to 0.1%). Its target is not known. TCRdb redid the calling of the 5' RACE reads with MiXCR, one entry per CDR3 protein. The sample includes roughly 3,900 distinct CDR3 sequences, around 5% seen only once; the top ten take less than 15%. Sequencing used lung tumor tissue, obtained at surgery. This chain uses TRBV11-2 with TRBJ2-2, with 8 bases that match TRBD1. This TCR derives from a female donor with early-stage non-small cell lung cancer. In DNA, the CDR3 is TGTGCCAGCAGCTTAGGCTCAGGGGGCCGACGGACCGGGGAGCTGTTTTTT. Translated, it gives CASSLGSGGRRTGELFF.